This T cell receptor beta chain was found in a study of regulatory T cells in long-lasting Graves disease (dated by TCRdb to 2020 to 2022). Regarding the complete study: Patients with newly diagnosed Graves' disease had been on antithyroid drugs for under 3 months. Persistent Graves' disease patients were compared with newly diagnosed Graves' disease patients by peripheral blood TCR sequencing and RNA sequencing. The study took place in China and was registered as a clinical trial. TCR sequencing covered around 13 persistent and 20 or so newly diagnosed Graves' disease patients, around 35 samples in total. Beyond this particular receptor, the publication reports: The small sample size was acknowledged by the authors as a limitation that may reduce accuracy. Sequencing and analysis were restricted to the TCR beta chain. Because the primary lesion, thyroid tissue, could not be accessed, the study looked at peripheral blood alone. More public clonotypes were shared among persistent patients (under 3,000) than among newly diagnosed patients (roughly 1,000). Lower TCR Shannon entropy and fewer highly expanded clones were observed in persistent Graves' disease patients than in newly diagnosed patients, which suggested clonal expansion. TRBV28, TRBJ1-2 and TRBJ2-5 were preferentially used in persistent disease, while TRBV20-1 and TRBJ2-1 were favored in newly diagnosed disease.

After removal of 0 bases from V and 10 bases from J, the junction retains 6 bases not matched to a gene. According to the germline V gene (reference sequence), CDR1 reads PRHDT and CDR2 reads FYEKMQ. The CDR3 spans 15 residues, from the cysteine through the phenylalanine. The only DNA kept is the CDR3, 45 bases in frame from the first base. Library method: multiplex PCR. Sequencing took place on an Illumina HiSeq 4000. CDR3 regions were amplified by Arm-PCR with iRepertoire HTBI primers to construct TCR beta libraries. PCR products were gel purified before sequencing. In the paper's pipeline: Across samples, around 58 TRBV and 13 to 15 TRBJ segments were identified and used for gene usage analysis of CDR3 amino acid clonotypes. COPE and FqMerger were used to merge filtered high-quality paired reads into contigs. BLAST was used to align contigs to the IMGT TRBV, TRBD and TRBJ reference genes, and CDR3 was defined following IMGT. Clonotypes above 0.1% frequency were classified as highly expanded clones. Repertoire diversity was measured by Shannon entropy, and V-J evenness by the Gini coefficient. A clonotype was considered public if more than one individual shared it. In-frame beta chains were kept once TCRdb had trimmed the public reads at Q25 with fastp and called clones with MiXCR. Each entry is one CDR3 protein sequence, shown with its most common DNA and genes. The V and J calls were determined by TCRdb, not by the authors. The sample table contains about 610,000 distinct CDR3 sequences; only one count was recorded for roughly 16% of them. 9.5% to 15% of the sample rests with the top ten.

In its sample, this clonotype was seen many times. It has no known antigen specificity. Per-nucleotide qualities are absent, and no much larger clonotype sits a single base away. What the time point label conveys for this sample: newly diagnosed GD, antithyroid drugs for less than 3 months. For both TCR sequencing and RNA sequencing, RNA was extracted from PBMCs using TRIzol. Graves' disease was diagnosed according to American Thyroid Association guidelines. The patients came from an endocrinology department in Xi'an, China. From each patient, 7.5 to 9.5 milliliters of peripheral blood was collected into an EDTA anticoagulant tube. Ficoll Paque Plus density gradient separation was used to isolate PBMCs, and no additional T cell sorting was done. RNA quality was checked with an Agilent 2100 Bioanalyzer and agarose gel, and concentration with a NanoDrop 2000. The same data also went into a second study, on T cells in Graves' hyperthyroidism and ophthalmopathy. The second investigation adds: Stable Graves' hyperthyroidism was defined as the absence of progression to ophthalmopathy over 18 months of follow-up. Hyperthyroidism patients were newly diagnosed, had a disease duration of under 2 months, and were aged 18 to 65 years. Patients with uncontrolled infections, other autoimmune diseases, pregnancy or lactation were excluded. Clinical symptoms, serum thyroxine and TRAb, thyroid ultrasound, and orbital computed tomography formed the basis for the diagnoses. For the first round of RT-PCR on the TCR CDR3, the HTBI primer set was used together with the Qiagen OneStep RT-PCR kit. Most expanded thyroid clonotypes (frequency above 0.001) were also detected in blood, suggesting blood repertoires may reflect thyroid immune responses. In cross-validation, a model built on a 13 V-J signature told ophthalmopathy apart from stable hyperthyroidism with approximately 90% sensitivity and roughly 82% specificity, and in testing the same model reached 80%/75%. In validation, the model predicted progression to ophthalmopathy a median of around 6.5 months before onset, with approximately 70% sensitivity and 72.22% specificity. A discovery cohort of around 98 patients, fewer than 50 with Graves' ophthalmopathy and 55 to 65 with stable Graves' hyperthyroidism, was used to find distinguishing TCR V-J signatures. An independent validation cohort of fewer than 20 hyperthyroidism patients and 17 patients who later progressed to ophthalmopathy tested prospective prediction of ophthalmopathy. The 100 or so discovery patients were divided at random into training and test sets in a 7:3 ratio. In addition, the study compared T-cell repertoires in thyroid tissue and in blood from roughly 6 Graves' hyperthyroidism patients. After sampling, hyperthyroidism patients received methimazole starting at 30 mg daily, and ophthalmopathy patients received high-dose intravenous methylprednisolone. Libraries were constructed in a second round of multiplex PCR, after which size selection and purification were performed. Libraries were sequenced paired-end with 100 bp reads on an Illumina HiSeq2000. SOAPnuke was used to process the raw data, removing reads that contained adapters or uncalled bases, had a mean Phred below 15, or lacked an exact match to the constant primer or identifier. High-quality paired reads were merged with COPE v1.2.5, and unique nucleotide sequences were defined as clonotypes. Clonotypes were aligned to IMGT TRBV, TRBD and TRBJ reference segments using MiTCR v1.1. The analysis included only V-J combinations with a frequency above 0.0001, which together covered about 99% of the repertoires. The TCS score was defined as F50 (clonal expansion) divided by E x V (chaos), with BLOSUM62-based TCRdist calculated between CDR3 peptides within each V-J. Welch's t-statistics and random forest reduced around 550 V-J features to under 15, which were used in a naive Bayes classifier (R e1071). Sample size was not statistically predetermined, and blinding of investigators to group allocation was not performed. According to the paper, TCR Vbeta CDR3 sequencing was carried out on 135 peripheral blood samples, which came from 40 to 45 ophthalmopathy, under 80 hyperthyroidism and approximately 17 progressor patients.

Recombination connected TRBV13 to TRBJ2-1; TRBD2 aligns with 10 central bases. The specimen comprised peripheral blood mononuclear cells (PBMCs), sampled at new diagnosis, from a patient treated with antithyroid drugs. The sequence came from a man in his late teens or twenties with Graves disease. Donor details come from another sample of the same person, matched by shared clones. The CDR3 region has the sequence CASSLGSGGTGEQFF. The bases are TGTGCCAGCAGCTTAGGTAGCGGGGGGACGGGGGAGCAGTTCTTC.